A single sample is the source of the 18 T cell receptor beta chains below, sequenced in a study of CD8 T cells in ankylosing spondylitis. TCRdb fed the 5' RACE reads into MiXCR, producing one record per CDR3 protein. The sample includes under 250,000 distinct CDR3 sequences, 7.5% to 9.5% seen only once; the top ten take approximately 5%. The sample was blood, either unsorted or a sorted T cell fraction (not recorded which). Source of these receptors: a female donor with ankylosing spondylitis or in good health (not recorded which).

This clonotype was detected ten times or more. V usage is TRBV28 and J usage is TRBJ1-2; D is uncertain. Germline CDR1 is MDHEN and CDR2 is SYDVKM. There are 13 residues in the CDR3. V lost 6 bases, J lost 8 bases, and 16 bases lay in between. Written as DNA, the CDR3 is TGTGCCAGCAGGGGGTCGTCGCCACGGGGCTACACCTTC. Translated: CASRGSSPRGYTF.

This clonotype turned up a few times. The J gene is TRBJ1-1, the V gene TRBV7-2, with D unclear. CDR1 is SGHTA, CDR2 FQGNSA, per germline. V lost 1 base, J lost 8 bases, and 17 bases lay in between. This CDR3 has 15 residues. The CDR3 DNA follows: TGTGCCAGCAGCTTAGTCGTGGGAAACTCGGGGGAAGCTTTCTTT. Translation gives CASSLVVGNSGEAFF.

The CDR3 is CSARGAGSLPSYGYTF. In DNA form, the CDR3 reads TGCAGTGCTAGGGGGGCCGGGTCATTACCAAGCTATGGCTACACCTTC. The chain employs TRBV20-1 and TRBJ1-2, with a weak D call TRBD1 (6 bases). Germline CDR1 is DFQATT and CDR2 is SNEGSKA (reference sequence). The V end was cut by 3 bases, the J end by 4 bases, with 21 bases between. The CDR3 runs 16 residues.

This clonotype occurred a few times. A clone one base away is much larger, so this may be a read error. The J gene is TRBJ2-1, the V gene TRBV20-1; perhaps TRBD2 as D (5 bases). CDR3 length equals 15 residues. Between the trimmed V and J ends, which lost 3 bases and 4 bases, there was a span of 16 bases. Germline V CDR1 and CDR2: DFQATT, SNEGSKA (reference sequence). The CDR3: CSARVMGSPYNEQFF. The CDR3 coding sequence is TGCAGTGCTAGGGTTATGGGGAGTCCGTACAATGAGCAGTTCTTC.

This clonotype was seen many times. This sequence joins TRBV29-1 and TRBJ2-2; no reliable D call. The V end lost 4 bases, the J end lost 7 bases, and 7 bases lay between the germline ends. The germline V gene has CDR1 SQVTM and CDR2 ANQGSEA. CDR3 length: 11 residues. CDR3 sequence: CSVVLGGELFF. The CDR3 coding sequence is TGCAGCGTTGTTCTAGGCGGGGAGCTGTTTTTT.

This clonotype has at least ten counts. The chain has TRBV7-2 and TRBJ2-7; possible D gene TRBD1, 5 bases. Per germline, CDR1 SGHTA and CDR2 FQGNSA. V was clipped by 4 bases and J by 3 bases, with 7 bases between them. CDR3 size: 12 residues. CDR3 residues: CASSSTVYEQYF. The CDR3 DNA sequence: TGTGCCAGCAGCTCGACAGTCTACGAGCAGTACTTC.

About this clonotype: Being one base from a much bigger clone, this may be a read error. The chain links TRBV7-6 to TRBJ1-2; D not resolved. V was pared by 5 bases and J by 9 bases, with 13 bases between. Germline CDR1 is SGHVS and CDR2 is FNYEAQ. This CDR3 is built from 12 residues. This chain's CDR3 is CASSPNSLSYTF. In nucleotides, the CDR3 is TGTGCCAGCAGCCCGAACAGCCTTAGCTACACCTTC. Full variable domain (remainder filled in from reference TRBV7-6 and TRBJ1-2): GAGVSQSPRYKVTKRGQDVALRCDPISGHVSLYWYRQALGQGPEFLTYFNYEAQQDKSGLPNDRFSAERPEGSISTLTIQRTEQRDSAMYRCASSPNSLSYTFGSGTRLTVV.

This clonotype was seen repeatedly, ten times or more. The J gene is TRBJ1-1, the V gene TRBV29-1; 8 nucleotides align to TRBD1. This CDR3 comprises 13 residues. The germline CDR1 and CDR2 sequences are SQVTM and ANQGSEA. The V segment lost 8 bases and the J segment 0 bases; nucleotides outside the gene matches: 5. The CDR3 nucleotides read TGCAGCATCGGACAGGGCATGAACACTGAAGCTTTCTTT. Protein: CSIGQGMNTEAFF. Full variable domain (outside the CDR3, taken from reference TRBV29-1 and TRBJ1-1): SAVISQKPSRDICQRGTSLTIQCQVDSQVTMMFWYRQQPGQSLTLIATANQGSEATYESGFVIDKFPISRPNLTFSTLTVSNMSPEDSSIYLCSIGQGMNTEAFFGQGTRLTVV.

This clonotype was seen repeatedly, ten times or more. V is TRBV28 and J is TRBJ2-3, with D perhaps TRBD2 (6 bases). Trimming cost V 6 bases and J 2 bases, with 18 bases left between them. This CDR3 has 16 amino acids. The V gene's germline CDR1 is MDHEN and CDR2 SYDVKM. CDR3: CASSLRDFGVTDTQYF. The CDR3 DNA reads TGTGCCAGCAGCCTCCGGGACTTCGGTGTCACAGATACGCAGTATTTT.

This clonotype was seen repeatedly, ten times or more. The CDR3 reads CASSYPGTSYEQYF. CDR3 bases: TGTGCCAGCAGTTACCCTGGGACATCATACGAGCAGTACTTC. The chain employs TRBV6-2 or TRBV6-3 and TRBJ2-7; the D gene is possibly TRBD1 (6 bases). The CDR3 is 14 residues long. Looked up from germline, CDR1 is MNHEY and CDR2 is SVGEGT. Trimming took 2 bases from V and 4 from J, leaving 12 bases between them.

This chain's CDR3 is CCWGVVLGSYNEQFF. The CDR3, as DNA: TGCTGTTGGGGCGTTGTTCTCGGCTCGTACAATGAGCAGTTCTTC. The chain recombines TRBV20-1 with TRBJ2-1, with a possible D match to TRBD1 (5 bases). This CDR3 contains 15 residues. Per germline, CDR1 DFQATT and CDR2 SNEGSKA (reference sequence).

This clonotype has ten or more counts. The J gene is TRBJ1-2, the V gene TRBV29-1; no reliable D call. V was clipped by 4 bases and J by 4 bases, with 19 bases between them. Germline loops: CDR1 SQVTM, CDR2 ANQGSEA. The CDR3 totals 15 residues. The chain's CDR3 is CSVVTGYPSSYGYTF. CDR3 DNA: TGCAGCGTTGTCACGGGGTACCCCTCCTCCTATGGCTACACCTTC.

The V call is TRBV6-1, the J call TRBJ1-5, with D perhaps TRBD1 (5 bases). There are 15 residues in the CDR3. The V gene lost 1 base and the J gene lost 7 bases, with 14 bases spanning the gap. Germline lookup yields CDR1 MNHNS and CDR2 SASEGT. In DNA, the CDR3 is TGTGCCAGCAGTGAAGTTTCAGGGATGGGGCAGCCCCAGCATTTT. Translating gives CASSEVSGMGQPQHF.

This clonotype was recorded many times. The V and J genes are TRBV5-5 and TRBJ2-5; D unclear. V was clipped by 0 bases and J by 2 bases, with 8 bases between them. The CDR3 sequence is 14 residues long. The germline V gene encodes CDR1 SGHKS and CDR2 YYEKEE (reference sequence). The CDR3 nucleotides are TGTGCCAGCAGCTTGGAAGCCCTTCAAGAGACCCAGTACTTC. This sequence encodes CASSLEALQETQYF.

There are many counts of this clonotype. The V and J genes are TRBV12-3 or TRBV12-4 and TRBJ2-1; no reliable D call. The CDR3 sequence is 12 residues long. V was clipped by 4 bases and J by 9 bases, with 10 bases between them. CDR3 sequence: CASSSLVSEQFF. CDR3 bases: TGTGCCAGCAGTTCCCTAGTGAGTGAGCAGTTCTTC.

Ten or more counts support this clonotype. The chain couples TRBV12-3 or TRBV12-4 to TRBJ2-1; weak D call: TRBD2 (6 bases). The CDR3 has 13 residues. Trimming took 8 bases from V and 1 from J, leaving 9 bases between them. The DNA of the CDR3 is TGTGCCAGCGAGGGAGGTTCCTACAATGAGCAGTTCTTC. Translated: CASEGGSYNEQFF.

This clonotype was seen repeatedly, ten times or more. The chain's CDR3 is CASSPGTWGEQFF. For the CDR3, the DNA is TGCGCCAGCAGCCCCGGGACGTGGGGTGAGCAGTTCTTC. V is TRBV4-3 and J is TRBJ2-1, with D perhaps being TRBD1 or TRBD2 (5 bases each). The CDR3 is 13 residues long. Germline loops: CDR1 LGHNA, CDR2 YSLEER. V shed 4 bases and J shed 9 bases, with 13 bases lying between them.

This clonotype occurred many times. The CDR3 loop is CASRRQHGELFF. The DNA for the CDR3 is TGTGCCAGCAGACGACAACACGGGGAGCTGTTTTTT. V and J are TRBV2 and TRBJ2-2; D call uncertain. Trimming removed 6 bases at V and 7 bases at J, with 9 bases between. Germline V gene data show CDR1 as SNHLY and CDR2 as FYNNEI. The CDR3 spans 12 residues.